These 27 T cell receptor beta chains originate from one sample sequenced in a study of T cell repertoires in cytomegalovirus infection. No cognate antigen is known for these TCRs. TCRdb analysed the reads with MiXCR anew, one entry per CDR3 protein. Altogether hundreds of thousands of distinct CDR3 sequences are present, 33% being singletons, with the ten largest covering about 18%. The specimen comprised cultured PBMCs, sampled from culture after CMV antigen stimulation. The receptors here all came from a human donor in good health (CMV status not recorded). Some clones in this sample may be carry-over from other donors' samples.

This clonotype was recorded at least ten times. This chain links TRBV7-2 with TRBJ2-3; 8 bases are shared with TRBD1. V lost 4 bases and J lost 0; bases outside the gene matches: 3. The CDR3 is 15 residues long. The germline CDR1 and CDR2 sequences are SGHTA and FQGNSA. CDR3 amino acids: CASSSDRVSTDTQYF. In DNA form, the CDR3 reads TGTGCCAGCAGCTCGGACAGGGTTAGCACAGATACGCAGTATTTT.

This clonotype was recorded many times. The chain employs TRBV7-2 and TRBJ2-7; maybe TRBD2 (6 bases). The V gene lost 0 bases and the J gene lost 9 bases, with 18 bases spanning the gap. Germline values: CDR1 SGHTA, CDR2 FQGNSA. The length of the CDR3 is 15 residues. The CDR3 DNA is TGTGCCAGCAGCTTAGCGGAACTAGTGGGGGGTCGGCAGTACTTC. It encodes CASSLAELVGGRQYF.

The rearrangement uses TRBV7-4 and TRBJ2-3; D gene ambiguous. Germline V gene sequence: CDR1 SGHVT, CDR2 SQSDAQ. Trimming cost V 4 bases and J 2 bases, with 13 bases left between them. This CDR3 contains 15 residues. CDR3 coding DNA: TGTGCCAGCAGCTCCGTGGCGTCCTCCACAGATACGCAGTATTTT. Translation gives CASSSVASSTDTQYF.

This clonotype was picked up many times. This rearrangement joins TRBV7-8 to TRBJ2-3; 12 bases fit TRBD2. This CDR3 is 13 amino acids long. Germline assignment: CDR1 SGHVS and CDR2 FQNEAQ. V lost 4 bases to trimming and J lost 12 bases; unmatched junction nucleotides: 5. CDR3 DNA sequence: TGTGCCAGCAGCTCGACTAGCGGGAGTAGTCAGTATTTT. Translating it yields CASSSTSGSSQYF.

The table lists this clonotype with a few counts. The chain employs TRBV29-1 and TRBJ1-1; tentative D call: TRBD1 (6 bases). The CDR3 is 13 residues long. V lost 4 bases, J lost 5 bases, and 14 bases lay in between. The germline gives CDR1 SQVTM, CDR2 ANQGSEA. As DNA, the CDR3 is TGCAGCGTTGGCGGGGGGCGTGGAACTGAAGCTTTCTTT. Its protein is CSVGGGRGTEAFF.

V usage is TRBV7-2 and J usage is TRBJ2-7; 7 bases are a match to TRBD2. Germline CDR1 SGHTA, CDR2 FQGNSA. The CDR3 is 17 amino acids. Losses at the gene ends were 5 bases for V and 7 bases for J; bases not matched to a gene: 20. The chain's CDR3 is CASSGWGKRDETREQYF. In DNA, the CDR3 is TGTGCCAGCAGCGGGTGGGGAAAGCGGGACGAGACCAGGGAGCAGTACTTC.

This clonotype was observed a few times. V usage is TRBV4-3 and J usage is TRBJ2-2, with 10 bases aligning to TRBD2. Germline V gene sequence: CDR1 LGHNA, CDR2 YSLEER. J lost 1 base, V lost 1 base, and 18 bases had no gene match. The CDR3 is made up of 22 amino acids. This chain's CDR3 is CASSQGSLAGVGWPGNTGELFF. For the CDR3, the DNA is TGCGCCAGCAGCCAAGGTTCGCTAGCGGGAGTCGGTTGGCCCGGGAACACCGGGGAGCTGTTTTTT.

The genes are TRBV7-9 and TRBJ2-7; D may be TRBD2 (7 bases). Germline V gives CDR1 SEHNR, CDR2 FQNEAQ (reference sequence). The CDR3 spans 15 residues. Trimming removed 5 bases from V and 4 bases from J, with 18 bases in between. CDR3 sequence (DNA): TGTGCCAGCAGCATGGGGGGGCGGGAAGGGTACGAGCAGTACTTC. This translates into CASSMGGREGYEQYF.

In its sample, this clonotype was seen a few times. One junction end disagrees with the germline gene, perhaps due to a read error. This chain connects TRBV7-2 to TRBJ2-7; 10 bases line up with TRBD2. Per germline, CDR1 SGHTA and CDR2 FQGNSA. The CDR3 covers 12 residues. The CDR3 nucleotides read TGTGCCAGCAGCCACGGACTAGCGGCCAAAAACTTC. Translating gives CASSHGLAAKNF. Variable domain in full (rest from reference TRBV7-2 and TRBJ2-7): GAGVSQSPSNKVTEKGKDVELRCDPISGHTALYWYRQSLGQGLEFLIYFQGNSAPDKSGLPSDRFSAERTGGSVSTLTIQRTQQEDSAVYLCASSHGLAAKNFGPGTRLTVT.

The table lists this clonotype with a few counts. This chain joins TRBV12-3 or TRBV12-4 and TRBJ2-5; no clear D. Trimming removed 3 bases from V and 3 bases from J, with 8 bases in between. The CDR3 loop spans 13 amino acids. For the CDR3, the DNA is TGTGCCAGCAGTTTTGGAGATGAAGAGACCCAGTACTTC. This translates into CASSFGDEETQYF.

This clonotype was picked up a small number of times. The chain joins TRBV5-5 to TRBJ1-1; no definite D call. Germline lookup yields CDR1 SGHKS and CDR2 YYEKEE (reference sequence). The V end lost 4 bases, the J end lost 4 bases, and 23 bases lay between the germline ends. This CDR3 is built from 17 residues. The CDR3 DNA reads TGTGCCAGCAGCGCGATGTCGATGGCGGTAGGGAGCACTGAAGCTTTCTTT. Translating gives CASSAMSMAVGSTEAFF.

This clonotype was observed many times. The CDR3 spells CASRDPRSYEQYF. CDR3 coding DNA: TGTGCCAGCAGGGATCCGCGATCCTACGAGCAGTACTTC. The rearrangement uses TRBV12-3 or TRBV12-4 and TRBJ2-7, with no clear D. V was shortened by 6 bases and J by 1 base, with 10 bases between the two germline ends. This CDR3 comprises 13 residues.

The V call is TRBV12-3 or TRBV12-4, the J call TRBJ2-1; a possible D gene is TRBD2 (6 bases). The V end was cut by 5 bases, the J end by 7 bases, with 12 bases between. The CDR3 consists of 13 residues. The CDR3 is CASSLGLQNEQFF. The CDR3 DNA follows: TGTGCCAGCAGTCTGGGACTCCAGAATGAGCAGTTCTTC.

The table lists this clonotype with a few counts. The V and J genes are TRBV18 and TRBJ2-3, with 7 bases aligning to TRBD2. V dropped 2 bases and J dropped 3; count of bases not matched to a gene: 8. CDR3 length equals 16 residues. The germline gives CDR1 KGHSH, CDR2 LQKENI. Here the CDR3 DNA reads TGTGCCAGCTCACCAGTGGGAACGGGAGGAACAGATACGCAGTATTTT. Amino acid sequence: CASSPVGTGGTDTQYF.

Many counts were recorded for this clonotype. The chain employs TRBV20-1 and TRBJ2-1; D is undetermined. There are 15 residues in the CDR3. Germline CDR1 DFQATT, CDR2 SNEGSKA (reference sequence). Trimming took off 0 bases at V and 6 bases at J, with 15 bases between the two ends. The CDR3 protein is CSARDRLGATNEQFF. DNA for the CDR3: TGCAGTGCTAGAGATAGGCTAGGCGCCACCAATGAGCAGTTCTTC.

The V gene is TRBV28, the J gene TRBJ2-1; the D is unclear. Germline V gene lookup returns CDR1 MDHEN and CDR2 SYDVKM. V was shortened by 3 bases and J by 6 bases, with 12 bases between the two germline ends. The CDR3 covers 14 residues. This chain's CDR3 is CASSLLPRLNEQFF. The CDR3 DNA sequence: TGTGCCAGCAGTTTGCTCCCCCGTCTCAATGAGCAGTTCTTC.

This clonotype occurred a few times. V is TRBV19 and J is TRBJ1-1; perhaps TRBD1 as D (5 bases). The CDR3 extends over 13 amino acids. Germline V gives CDR1 LNHDA, CDR2 SQIVND (reference sequence). V was shortened by 6 bases and J by 4 bases, with 12 bases between the two germline ends. The CDR3 region is CASSAARATEAFF. CDR3 nucleotides: TGTGCCAGTAGCGCGGCCAGGGCCACTGAAGCTTTCTTT.

This chain connects TRBV4-1 to TRBJ1-3; D gene unclear. Germline values: CDR1 MGHRA, CDR2 YSYEKL. V was shortened by 4 bases and J by 0 bases, with 10 bases between the two germline ends. CDR3 length: 15 residues. DNA for the CDR3: TGCGCCAGCAGCCGTATATCAAGCTCTGGAAACACCATATATTTT. Translation gives CASSRISSSGNTIYF.

This clonotype was observed a handful of times. This chain connects TRBV28 to TRBJ1-6; possibly TRBD1 for D (5 bases). Trimming shortened V by 11 bases and J by 0 bases, and 17 bases separated the two germline ends. Per the germline V gene, CDR1 is MDHEN and CDR2 is SYDVKM. This CDR3 region has 16 residues. The CDR3 DNA is TGTGCCGGAGGGGCGCAGGGAAACTCCTATAATTCACCCCTCCACTTT. It is translated as CAGGAQGNSYNSPLHF.

Only a few counts were recorded for this clonotype. V usage is TRBV7-6 and J usage is TRBJ2-7, with D perhaps TRBD1 or TRBD2 (5 bases each). The CDR3 extends over 16 amino acids. The V end lost 4 bases, the J end lost 6 bases, and 22 bases lay between the germline ends. The germline V gene has CDR1 SGHVS and CDR2 FNYEAQ. The CDR3 protein is CASSSRLGRDVIEQYF. CDR3 coding DNA: TGTGCCAGCAGCTCACGCCTAGGACGGGACGTTATCGAGCAGTACTTC. Full variable domain (missing parts from reference TRBV7-6 and TRBJ2-7): GAGVSQSPRYKVTKRGQDVALRCDPISGHVSLYWYRQALGQGPEFLTYFNYEAQQDKSGLPNDRFSAERPEGSISTLTIQRTEQRDSAMYRCASSSRLGRDVIEQYFGPGTRLTVT.

This clonotype was detected a few times. The chain couples TRBV7-9 to TRBJ2-7; D not resolved. The germline CDR1 and CDR2 sequences are SEHNR and FQNEAQ (reference sequence). CDR3 size: 13 residues. The V and J ends lost 6 bases and 0 bases respectively, with 9 bases between them. The DNA for the CDR3 is TGTGCCAGCAGGGCTAGTAGCTCCTACGAGCAGTACTTC. It is translated as CASRASSSYEQYF. Together with reference TRBV7-9 and TRBJ2-7, the CDR3 gives the full variable domain: DTGVSQNPRHKITKRGQNVTFRCDPISEHNRLYWYRQTLGQGPEFLTYFQNEAQLEKSRLLSDRFSAERPKGSFSTLEIQRTEQGDSAMYLCASRASSSYEQYFGPGTRLTVT.

The J gene is TRBJ2-1, the V gene TRBV4-1, with unresolved D. CDR3 length equals 12 residues. V lost 4 bases and J lost 8, with 9 bases in between. Germline assignment: CDR1 MGHRA and CDR2 YSYEKL. The CDR3 bases are TGCGCCAGCAGCCTCCGGGCCCATGAGCAGTTCTTC. Its protein is CASSLRAHEQFF.

This clonotype came up a few times. The genes are TRBV6-1 and TRBJ2-7; 11 nucleotides match TRBD2. Germline assignment: CDR1 MNHNS and CDR2 SASEGT. The CDR3 is 15 amino acids. Trimming took 6 bases from V and 3 from J; bases not matched to a gene: 7. Here the CDR3 reads CASSLLGLADYEQYF. In nucleotides, the CDR3 is TGTGCCAGCAGCCTATTGGGACTAGCGGACTACGAGCAGTACTTC.

This clonotype was counted only a few times. The chain employs TRBV10-3 and TRBJ2-3; D not certain. CDR3 length equals 13 residues. The germline V gene encodes CDR1 ENHRY and CDR2 SYGVKD. Deletions cut 5 bases from V and 2 bases from J, with 8 bases between. The CDR3 nucleotides read TGTGCCATCAGTCATGGCTCCACAGATACGCAGTATTTT. Translated, it gives CAISHGSTDTQYF.

This clonotype was seen more than once but under ten times. V gene TRBV6-1 combines with J gene TRBJ2-2; a weak D match, TRBD1 (5 bases). CDR1 is MNHNS and CDR2 is SASEGT in the germline V gene. The CDR3 loop spans 15 amino acids. V dropped 5 bases and J dropped 7 bases, with 17 bases sitting between them. For the CDR3, the DNA is TGTGCCAGCAGTTCCACAGGCACCATACTCGGGGAGCTGTTTTTT. It codes for CASSSTGTILGELFF.

This clonotype was seen a few times. The chain is built from TRBV28 and TRBJ2-3; 8 positions match TRBD2. Trimming at V came to 7 bases and at J to 0 bases, leaving 9 bases not matched to a gene. Per germline, CDR1 MDHEN and CDR2 SYDVKM. The CDR3 consists of 16 residues. The DNA for the CDR3 is TGTGCCAGCACCCAGGACGGGGGGGCTAGCACAGATACGCAGTATTTT. Translated, it gives CASTQDGGASTDTQYF.

The chain joins TRBV5-4 to TRBJ1-1; perhaps TRBD1 as D (5 bases). The germline V gene encodes CDR1 SGHNT and CDR2 YYREEE (reference sequence). This CDR3 is built from 15 residues. The germline V and J ends were trimmed by 3 bases and 4 bases, with 16 bases remaining between them. CDR3 DNA sequence: TGTGCCAGCAGCTCTACCGCAGGGTGGGTCACTGAAGCTTTCTTT. Its protein is CASSSTAGWVTEAFF. The full variable domain, with the rest looked up from reference TRBV5-4 and TRBJ1-1, is ETGVTQSPTHLIKTRGQQVTLRCSSQSGHNTVSWYQQALGQGPQFIFQYYREEENGRGNFPPRFSGLQFPNYSSELNVNALELDDSALYLCASSSTAGWVTEAFFGQGTRLTVV.